The sequence of this T cell receptor beta chain was determined in a study of identical twins. The study, taken as a whole, reports: Modelling approaches yielded underestimates of out-of-frame TCR alpha sharing between monozygotic twins. Weaker excess sharing between twins was seen in beta out-of-frame sequences.

TCRdb re-analysed the 5' RACE reads in MiXCR, keeping a single row per CDR3 protein. The sample includes approximately 890,000 distinct CDR3 sequences, 9% to 15% of them seen just once. V dropped 5 bases and J dropped 3 bases, with 7 bases sitting between them. The germline V gene encodes CDR1 SEHNR and CDR2 FQNEAQ (reference sequence). There are 13 residues in the CDR3. This clonotype was counted ten times or more. Its specificity is unknown. Healthy Caucasians alone served as donors. The same sample was also used in a study of yellow fever vaccine responses in identical twins.

The chain recombines TRBV7-9 with TRBJ2-2; no reliable D call. The sequencing sample was made of PBMCs. This TCR was recovered from a woman younger than 30 in good health. The DNA of the CDR3 is TGTGCCAGCAGCCAGTTGGACACCGGGGAGCTGTTTTTT. Translating gives CASSQLDTGELFF. Together with reference TRBV7-9 and TRBJ2-2, the CDR3 gives the full variable domain: DTGVSQNPRHKITKRGQNVTFRCDPISEHNRLYWYRQTLGQGPEFLTYFQNEAQLEKSRLLSDRFSAERPKGSFSTLEIQRTEQGDSAMYLCASSQLDTGELFFGEGSRLTVL.